The rows below give T cell receptor beta chains drawn from one sample of a study of blood T cell repertoires in COVID-19. The repertoire was sequenced with immunoSEQ multiplex PCR; TCRdb's copy has only in-frame clones and lacks some. The table includes about 160,000 clones, roughly 84% detected once. The sample comprised peripheral blood. The source is a woman aged 55-69 years with acute or convalescent COVID-19. Both conserved end residues are part of each CDR3. The order of the fields is CDR3 length, D gene, J gene, V gene, CDR3 protein. The D gene is left open where the match is weak.

CDR3 length: 13
D gene: .
J gene: TRBJ1-5
V gene: TRBV6-2/TRBV6-3
CDR3 protein: CASSYPPDQPQHF

CDR3 length: 19
D gene: TRBD2
J gene: TRBJ2-3
V gene: TRBV6-2/TRBV6-3
CDR3 protein: CASSYLLPGLAGGADTQYF

CDR3 length: 14
D gene: TRBD1
J gene: TRBJ1-2
V gene: TRBV6-5
CDR3 protein: CASSYSGQGTGYTF

CDR3 length: 13
D gene: TRBD1
J gene: TRBJ1-2
V gene: TRBV11-2
CDR3 protein: CASSRDRNYGYTF

CDR3 length: 17
D gene: .
J gene: TRBJ1-6
V gene: TRBV7-2
CDR3 protein: CASSLVGGSSYNSPLHF

CDR3 length: 16
D gene: TRBD2
J gene: TRBJ2-7
V gene: TRBV5-4
CDR3 protein: CASSLLSGGPSYEQYF

CDR3 length: 15
D gene: TRBD1
J gene: TRBJ1-2
V gene: TRBV10-3
CDR3 protein: CAISEGTGENYGYTF

CDR3 length: 16
D gene: TRBD1
J gene: TRBJ2-7
V gene: TRBV4-2
CDR3 protein: CASSQVSGTALYEQYF

CDR3 length: 16
D gene: .
J gene: TRBJ1-6
V gene: TRBV18
CDR3 protein: CASSPSGSSYNSPLHF

CDR3 length: 16
D gene: TRBD2
J gene: TRBJ2-1
V gene: TRBV7-2
CDR3 protein: CASSIQAGGQNNEQFF

CDR3 length: 14
D gene: .
J gene: TRBJ1-2
V gene: TRBV4-3
CDR3 protein: CASSQVDSNYGYTF

CDR3 length: 16
D gene: TRBD1
J gene: TRBJ1-4
V gene: TRBV7-9
CDR3 protein: CASSSPWDRGNEKLFF

CDR3 length: 15
D gene: TRBD1
J gene: TRBJ1-6
V gene: TRBV6-5
CDR3 protein: CASSPPGQGNSPLHF

CDR3 length: 18
D gene: .
J gene: TRBJ1-5
V gene: TRBV21-1
CDR3 protein: CASSKEGAGSVSNQPQHF

CDR3 length: 13
D gene: TRBD1
J gene: TRBJ1-5
V gene: TRBV19
CDR3 protein: CASKRGPGQPQHF

CDR3 length: 14
D gene: .
J gene: TRBJ2-1
V gene: TRBV5-1
CDR3 protein: CASSLGTGNNEQFF

CDR3 length: 14
D gene: .
J gene: TRBJ1-1
V gene: TRBV9
CDR3 protein: CASSVVGGNTEAFF

CDR3 length: 15
D gene: .
J gene: TRBJ2-7
V gene: TRBV5-8
CDR3 protein: CASSLQPGALGEQYF

CDR3 length: 15
D gene: TRBD2
J gene: TRBJ2-7
V gene: TRBV19
CDR3 protein: CASSTRGSGDYEQYF

CDR3 length: 13
D gene: .
J gene: TRBJ1-2
V gene: TRBV2
CDR3 protein: CASSEVGVTSYTF

CDR3 length: 15
D gene: .
J gene: TRBJ1-6
V gene: TRBV5-6
CDR3 protein: CASSSDARGESPLHF

CDR3 length: 17
D gene: TRBD1
J gene: TRBJ1-2
V gene: TRBV5-5
CDR3 protein: CASSFKGDSTTNYGYTF

CDR3 length: 14
D gene: TRBD1
J gene: TRBJ1-4
V gene: TRBV5-4
CDR3 protein: CASSQGTVAAKLFF

CDR3 length: 17
D gene: TRBD2
J gene: TRBJ2-3
V gene: TRBV7-2
CDR3 protein: CASSLGLSGGRADTQYF

CDR3 length: 13
D gene: .
J gene: TRBJ1-2
V gene: TRBV7-2
CDR3 protein: CASSAQTGWGYTF

CDR3 length: 15
D gene: TRBD1
J gene: TRBJ1-5
V gene: TRBV19
CDR3 protein: CASNPGGFRNQPQHF

CDR3 length: 16
D gene: .
J gene: TRBJ2-5
V gene: TRBV10-1
CDR3 protein: CASSDHGTPRQETQYF

CDR3 length: 13
D gene: .
J gene: TRBJ2-1
V gene: TRBV6-2/TRBV6-3
CDR3 protein: CASSLDGVDEQFF

CDR3 length: 16
D gene: TRBD1
J gene: TRBJ1-2
V gene: TRBV15
CDR3 protein: CATSSDPGQGRNGYTF

CDR3 length: 15
D gene: TRBD1
J gene: TRBJ2-5
V gene: TRBV7-2
CDR3 protein: CASSLGDRVQETQYF

CDR3 length: 13
D gene: .
J gene: TRBJ2-5
V gene: TRBV19
CDR3 protein: CASSISTSGTQYF

CDR3 length: 17
D gene: .
J gene: TRBJ2-6
V gene: TRBV7-9
CDR3 protein: CASSLMGRSSGANVLTF

CDR3 length: 14
D gene: .
J gene: TRBJ2-7
V gene: TRBV5-1
CDR3 protein: CASSLDASSYEQYF

CDR3 length: 15
D gene: TRBD1
J gene: TRBJ2-3
V gene: TRBV7-9
CDR3 protein: CASSPGTGNSDTQYF

CDR3 length: 15
D gene: .
J gene: TRBJ1-1
V gene: TRBV11-2
CDR3 protein: CASSLAQGPPGEAFF

CDR3 length: 16
D gene: .
J gene: TRBJ2-2
V gene: TRBV5-6
CDR3 protein: CASSGTGQPNTGELFF

CDR3 length: 14
D gene: TRBD1
J gene: TRBJ2-5
V gene: TRBV19
CDR3 protein: CASSEQGAGETQYF

CDR3 length: 15
D gene: .
J gene: TRBJ1-2
V gene: TRBV14
CDR3 protein: CASSQASGSNYGYTF

CDR3 length: 14
D gene: .
J gene: TRBJ2-7
V gene: TRBV9
CDR3 protein: CASTVAGESYEQYF

CDR3 length: 13
D gene: TRBD1
J gene: TRBJ1-5
V gene: TRBV10-3
CDR3 protein: CATGTGTDQPQHF

CDR3 length: 17
D gene: .
J gene: TRBJ2-2
V gene: TRBV24-1
CDR3 protein: CATRESQGPLNTGELFF

CDR3 length: 14
D gene: .
J gene: TRBJ1-2
V gene: TRBV4-3
CDR3 protein: CASSQVEGNYGYTF

CDR3 length: 13
D gene: TRBD1
J gene: TRBJ1-2
V gene: TRBV5-4
CDR3 protein: CASSPGTVYGYTF

CDR3 length: 14
D gene: TRBD1
J gene: TRBJ1-2
V gene: TRBV7-8
CDR3 protein: CASSPYPTGAGYTF

CDR3 length: 17
D gene: TRBD1
J gene: TRBJ1-4
V gene: TRBV19
CDR3 protein: CASSRRRTGGSDEKLFF

CDR3 length: 15
D gene: TRBD1
J gene: TRBJ1-1
V gene: TRBV4-3
CDR3 protein: CASSQVNQGATEAFF

CDR3 length: 14
D gene: .
J gene: TRBJ1-2
V gene: TRBV6-1
CDR3 protein: CASSEDRENYGYTF

CDR3 length: 15
D gene: TRBD2
J gene: TRBJ2-1
V gene: TRBV5-1
CDR3 protein: CASSMGLAGNNEQFF

CDR3 length: 16
D gene: TRBD2
J gene: TRBJ2-2
V gene: TRBV7-8
CDR3 protein: CASSPRTSGGTGELFF

CDR3 length: 13
D gene: .
J gene: TRBJ1-6
V gene: TRBV2
CDR3 protein: CASSEAQGSPLHF

CDR3 length: 16
D gene: TRBD1
J gene: TRBJ2-7
V gene: TRBV9
CDR3 protein: CASSDHPRTGGYEQYF

CDR3 length: 15
D gene: TRBD1
J gene: TRBJ1-3
V gene: TRBV12-5
CDR3 protein: CASGVQGAPGNTIYF